Below, 17 T cell receptor beta chains from the same sample are listed, as sequenced in a study of regulatory T cells in long-lasting Graves disease. Indicated time point: persistent/refractory GD, antithyroid drugs over 5 years with positive TRAb. PBMC RNA served as the TCR library source. Libraries of TCR beta came from iRepertoire HTBI primers plus Arm-PCR of CDR3 regions. MiXCR was run by TCRdb on the multiplex PCR reads, yielding one entry per CDR3 protein. The sample has about 310,000 distinct CDR3 sequences, under 25% seen once. The material sequenced was peripheral blood mononuclear cells (PBMCs), taken when the disease was refractory, from a patient treated with antithyroid drugs. The receptors derive from a female donor with Graves disease.

This clonotype came up many times. The V and J genes are TRBV7-3 and TRBJ2-5; TRBD1 might be the D (5 bases). The V gene's germline CDR1 is SGHTA and CDR2 FQGTGA. V shed 1 base and J shed 4 bases, with 10 bases lying between them. The length of the CDR3 is 14 residues. CDR3 amino acids: CASSLIAGPETQYF. CDR3 DNA: TGTGCCAGCAGCTTAATCGCAGGGCCAGAGACCCAGTACTTC.

The rearrangement joins TRBV19 to TRBJ1-2, with 11 bases that match TRBD1. The CDR3 spans 15 residues. J gave up 4 bases and V 7 bases, and 8 bases lay outside the gene matches. The germline gives CDR1 LNHDA, CDR2 SQIVND (reference sequence). The DNA for the CDR3 is TGTGCCAGTACCCAGCCCGGGACAGGGGGCTATGGCTACACCTTC. Translated, it gives CASTQPGTGGYGYTF.

This clonotype was observed a handful of times. The CDR3 loop reads CAISEETGEDTGELFF. CDR3 DNA sequence: TGTGCCATCAGTGAGGAGACAGGGGAGGACACCGGGGAGCTGTTTTTT. The chain has TRBV10-3 and TRBJ2-2; 8 bases are a match to TRBD1. The CDR3 has 16 residues. V shed 2 bases and J 3 bases; nucleotides not matched to a gene: 5. From germline, CDR1 is ENHRY and CDR2 SYGVKD.

There are many counts of this clonotype. This sequence joins TRBV28 and TRBJ2-7, with 13 bases aligning to TRBD2. Germline CDR1 and CDR2: MDHEN and SYDVKM. This CDR3 is 16 amino acids long. After removal of 7 bases from V and 2 bases from J, the junction contained 8 bases not matched to a gene. DNA for the CDR3: TGTGCCAGCACCTGGGCTACTAGCGGGAGGGCCTACGAGCAGTACTTC. Amino acids: CASTWATSGRAYEQYF.

About this clonotype: A much more abundant neighbour one base away suggests this may be a read error. The genes are TRBV7-2 and TRBJ2-5; D may match TRBD1 or TRBD2 (5 bases each). The CDR3 loop spans 13 amino acids. Germline V CDR1 and CDR2: SGHTA, FQGNSA. CDR3 residues: CASSPRQLGTQCF. CDR3 bases: TGTGCCAGCAGCCCCCGACAGTTAGGGACCCAGTGCTTC.

The chain is built from TRBV19 and TRBJ1-1; 7 bases map to TRBD1. Germline V gene sequence: CDR1 LNHDA, CDR2 SQIVND (reference sequence). The CDR3 is made up of 13 amino acids. The V segment lost 4 bases and the J segment 9 bases; nucleotides outside the gene matches: 8. CDR3 coding DNA: TGTGCCAGTAGTACCGATCACAGGGGACAAGCTTTCTTT. Translation: CASSTDHRGQAFF.

V and J are TRBV6-1 and TRBJ1-1; 9 bases are shared with TRBD1. CDR1 and CDR2 from the germline V gene are MNHNS and SASEGT. CDR3 length: 17 residues. Trimming removed 6 bases from V and 1 base from J; junction bases left unmatched: 12. CDR3 protein: CASSIGTGRVWNTEAFF. CDR3 DNA: TGTGCCAGCAGCATCGGGACAGGGAGGGTTTGGAACACTGAAGCTTTCTTT.

The sample holds many counts of this clonotype. V and J are TRBV5-6 and TRBJ2-5; 7 nucleotides match TRBD1. The CDR3 is 15 amino acids. In germline, CDR1 is SGHDT, CDR2 YYEEEE. With V trimmed by 0 bases and J by 5 bases, 7 bases remained unmatched. The CDR3 reads CASSLVDRDFETQYF. The CDR3, as DNA: TGTGCCAGCAGCTTGGTTGACAGGGATTTCGAGACCCAGTACTTC.

The table lists this clonotype with a few counts. The junction does not match germline at one end; this may be a read error. The V call is TRBV7-2, the J call TRBJ2-3; D perhaps matches TRBD1 (5 bases). Looked up from germline, CDR1 is SGHTA and CDR2 is FQGNSA. The CDR3 runs 15 residues. This CDR3 is CASSLASWGTDTQYF. The CDR3 DNA reads as TGTGCCAGCAGCTTAGCCTCGTGGGGCACGGATACGCAGTATTTT. Filled out from reference TRBV7-2 and TRBJ2-3, the complete variable domain reads GAGVSQSPSNKVTEKGKDVELRCDPISGHTALYWYRQSLGQGLEFLIYFQGNSAPDKSGLPSDRFSAERTGGSVSTLTIQRTQQEDSAVYLCASSLASWGTDTQYFGPGTRLTVL.

On this clonotype itself: A much more abundant neighbour one base away suggests this may be a read error. The chain carries TRBV6-1 and TRBJ1-1; maybe TRBD1 (5 bases). Looked up from germline, CDR1 is MNHNS and CDR2 is SASEGT. The CDR3 sequence is 16 residues long. The chain's CDR3 is CASSEAPSGGNTEALF. CDR3 DNA sequence: TGTGCCAGCAGTGAAGCTCCTTCGGGGGGAAACACTGAAGCTCTCTTT.

Turning to this clonotype: A read error may explain this, as a much larger clone is one base away. The chain is built from TRBV27 and TRBJ2-5; possibly TRBD1 for D (5 bases). There are 14 residues in the CDR3. CDR1 is MNHEY and CDR2 is SMNVEV in the germline V gene (reference sequence). CDR3 sequence reads: CASSSQGNQGTQYF. The CDR3 bases are TGTGCCAGCAGTTCGCAGGGTAACCAAGGGACCCAGTACTTC.

This clonotype has more than one count but fewer than ten. The chain employs TRBV19 and TRBJ1-4; TRBD1 agrees at 7 bases. Germline V gene data show CDR1 as LNHDA and CDR2 as SQIVND (reference sequence). J was trimmed by 0 bases and V by 7 bases; bases with no gene match: 2. The CDR3 sequence is 14 residues long. The CDR3 sequence is CASTTGSTNEKLFF. In DNA form, the CDR3 reads TGTGCCAGTACGACAGGGTCAACTAATGAAAAACTGTTTTTT.

The sample holds a few counts of this clonotype. The CDR3 DNA follows: TGTGCCAGCAGCTTAGTTGGGTTTTACGAGCAGTACTTC. It codes for CASSLVGFYEQYF. The chain combines TRBV7-2 with TRBJ2-7; D ambiguous. Germline V gene sequence: CDR1 SGHTA, CDR2 FQGNSA. The CDR3 loop spans 13 amino acids. Deletions cut 1 base from V and 4 bases from J, with 8 bases between.

This clonotype was detected ten times or more. V is TRBV28 and J is TRBJ1-1, with D perhaps matching TRBD1 (6 bases). This CDR3 has 16 amino acids. V was shortened by 3 bases and J by 0 bases, with 14 bases between the two germline ends. Germline V lookup: CDR1 MDHEN, CDR2 SYDVKM. Written as DNA, the CDR3 is TGTGCCAGCAGTTTCAGGGGTGGTATGCTGAACACTGAAGCTTTCTTT. Amino acid sequence: CASSFRGGMLNTEAFF.

A few counts support this clonotype. The chain uses TRBV6-5 and TRBJ1-5; tentative D call: TRBD1 (6 bases). Germline CDR1 reads MNHEY; CDR2 reads SVGAGI. There are 17 residues in the CDR3. V lost 0 bases, J lost 4 bases, and 16 bases lay in between. DNA of the CDR3: TGTGCCAGCAGTTACTCGGGGTGGACAGAGGGAAATCAGCCCCAGCATTTT. The encoded protein is CASSYSGWTEGNQPQHF.

This clonotype was detected only a few times. The chain joins TRBV4-3 to TRBJ2-5, with D tentatively TRBD1 (6 bases). The V end lost 3 bases, the J end lost 4 bases, and 21 bases lay between the germline ends. The V gene's germline CDR1 is LGHNA and CDR2 YSLEER. CDR3 size: 17 residues. CDR3 loop: CASSHPGLTGIVETQYF. CDR3 in DNA: TGCGCCAGCAGCCATCCTGGCCTCACAGGGATCGTAGAGACCCAGTACTTC.

This clonotype was counted only a few times. This chain uses TRBV4-1 with TRBJ2-7, with 7 nucleotides matching TRBD1. This CDR3 is 13 amino acids long. The J segment lost 5 bases and the V segment lost 2 bases, leaving 3 bases of the junction unmatched. The germline gives CDR1 MGHRA, CDR2 YSYEKL. This CDR3 is CASSQRGLNEQYF. The CDR3 DNA sequence: TGCGCCAGCAGCCAAAGGGGGCTCAACGAGCAGTACTTC.